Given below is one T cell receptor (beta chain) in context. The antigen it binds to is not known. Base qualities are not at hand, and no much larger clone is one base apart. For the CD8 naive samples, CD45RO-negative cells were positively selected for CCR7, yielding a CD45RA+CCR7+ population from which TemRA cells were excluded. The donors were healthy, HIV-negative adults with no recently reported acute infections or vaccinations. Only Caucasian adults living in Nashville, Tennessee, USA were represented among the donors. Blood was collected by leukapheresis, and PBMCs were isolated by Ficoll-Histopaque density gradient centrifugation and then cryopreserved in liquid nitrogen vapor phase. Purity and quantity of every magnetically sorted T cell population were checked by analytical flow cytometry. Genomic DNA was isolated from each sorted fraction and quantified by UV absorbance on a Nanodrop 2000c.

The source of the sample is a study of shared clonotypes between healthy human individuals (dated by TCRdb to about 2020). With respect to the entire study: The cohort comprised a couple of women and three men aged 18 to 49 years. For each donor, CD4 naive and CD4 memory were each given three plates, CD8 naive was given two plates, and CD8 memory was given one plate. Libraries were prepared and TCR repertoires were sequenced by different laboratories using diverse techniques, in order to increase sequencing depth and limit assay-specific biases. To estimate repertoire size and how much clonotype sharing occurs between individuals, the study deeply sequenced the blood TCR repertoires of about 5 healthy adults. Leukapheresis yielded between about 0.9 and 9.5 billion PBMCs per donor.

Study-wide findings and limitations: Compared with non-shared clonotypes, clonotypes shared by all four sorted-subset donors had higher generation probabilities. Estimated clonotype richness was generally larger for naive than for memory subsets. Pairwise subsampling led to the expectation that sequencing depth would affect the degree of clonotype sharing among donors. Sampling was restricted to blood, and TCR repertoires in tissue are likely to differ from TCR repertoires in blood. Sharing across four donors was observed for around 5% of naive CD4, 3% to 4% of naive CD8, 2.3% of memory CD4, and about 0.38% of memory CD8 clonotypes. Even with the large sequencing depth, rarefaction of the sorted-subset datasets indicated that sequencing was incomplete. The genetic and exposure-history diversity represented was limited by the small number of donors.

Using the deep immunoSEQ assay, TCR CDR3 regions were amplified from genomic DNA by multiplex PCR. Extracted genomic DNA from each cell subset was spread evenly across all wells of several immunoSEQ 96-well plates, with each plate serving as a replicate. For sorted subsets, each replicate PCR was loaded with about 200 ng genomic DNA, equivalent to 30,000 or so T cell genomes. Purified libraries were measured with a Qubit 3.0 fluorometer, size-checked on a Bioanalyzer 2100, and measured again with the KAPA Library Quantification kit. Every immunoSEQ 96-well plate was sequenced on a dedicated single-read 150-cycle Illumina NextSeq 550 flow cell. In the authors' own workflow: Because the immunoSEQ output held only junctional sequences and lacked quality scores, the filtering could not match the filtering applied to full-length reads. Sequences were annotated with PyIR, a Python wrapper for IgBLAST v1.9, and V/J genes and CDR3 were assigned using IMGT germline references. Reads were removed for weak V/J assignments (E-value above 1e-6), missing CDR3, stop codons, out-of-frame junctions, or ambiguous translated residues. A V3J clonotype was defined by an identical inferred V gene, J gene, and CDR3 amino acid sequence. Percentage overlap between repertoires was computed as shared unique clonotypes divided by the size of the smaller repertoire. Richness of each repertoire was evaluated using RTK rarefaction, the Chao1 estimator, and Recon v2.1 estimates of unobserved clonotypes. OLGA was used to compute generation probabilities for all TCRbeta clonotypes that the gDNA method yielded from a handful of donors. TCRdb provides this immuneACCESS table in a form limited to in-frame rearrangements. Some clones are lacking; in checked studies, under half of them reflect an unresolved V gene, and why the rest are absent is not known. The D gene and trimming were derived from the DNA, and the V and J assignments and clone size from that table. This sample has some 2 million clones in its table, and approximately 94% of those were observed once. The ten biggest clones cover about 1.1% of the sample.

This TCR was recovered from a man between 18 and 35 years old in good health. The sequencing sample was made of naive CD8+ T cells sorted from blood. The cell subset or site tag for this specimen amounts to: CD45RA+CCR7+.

The CDR3 region has the sequence CASSFSGGATYEQYF. The DNA sequence follows: TGTGCCAGCAGTTTTAGCGGGGGGGCCACCTACGAGCAGTACTTC. The V and J genes are TRBV2 and TRBJ2-7, and TRBD2 aligns with 11 junction nucleotides. CDR1 and CDR2 are read off the germline V gene as SNHLY and FYNNEI. From the cysteine up to the phenylalanine, the CDR3 has a length of 15 residues. The only DNA kept is the CDR3, 45 bases in frame from the first base. The junction shows trimming of 5 bases on V and 2 bases on J, and the gene matches do not reach 5 bases of it.